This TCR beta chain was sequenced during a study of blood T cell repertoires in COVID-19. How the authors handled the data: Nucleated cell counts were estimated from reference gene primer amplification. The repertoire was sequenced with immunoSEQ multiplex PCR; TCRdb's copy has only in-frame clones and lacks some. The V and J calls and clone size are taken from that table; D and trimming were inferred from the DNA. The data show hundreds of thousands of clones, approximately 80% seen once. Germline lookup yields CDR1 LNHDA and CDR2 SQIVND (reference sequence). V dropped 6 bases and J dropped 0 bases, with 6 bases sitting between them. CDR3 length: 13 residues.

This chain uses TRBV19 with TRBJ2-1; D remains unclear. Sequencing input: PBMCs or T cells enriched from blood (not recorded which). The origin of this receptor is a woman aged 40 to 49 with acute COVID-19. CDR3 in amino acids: CASRMSSYNEQFF. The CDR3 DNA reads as TGTGCCAGTAGGATGAGCTCCTACAATGAGCAGTTCTTC. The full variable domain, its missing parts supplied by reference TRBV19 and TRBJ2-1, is DGGITQSPKYLFRKEGQNVTLSCEQNLNHDAMYWYRQDPGQGLRLIYYSQIVNDFQKGDIAEGYSVSREKKESFPLTVTSAQKNPTAFYLCASRMSSYNEQFFGPGTRLTVL.